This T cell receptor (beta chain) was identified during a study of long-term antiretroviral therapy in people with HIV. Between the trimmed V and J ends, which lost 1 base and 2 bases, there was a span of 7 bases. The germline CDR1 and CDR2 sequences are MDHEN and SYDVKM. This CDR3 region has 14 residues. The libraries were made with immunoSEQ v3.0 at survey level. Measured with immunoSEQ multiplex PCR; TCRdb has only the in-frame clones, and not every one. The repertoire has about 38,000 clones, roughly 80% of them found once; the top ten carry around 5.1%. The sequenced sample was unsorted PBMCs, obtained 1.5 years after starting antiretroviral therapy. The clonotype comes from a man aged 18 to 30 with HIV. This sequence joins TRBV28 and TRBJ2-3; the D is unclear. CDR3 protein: CASSLYANTDTQYF. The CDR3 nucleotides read TGTGCCAGCAGTTTATATGCCAACACAGATACGCAGTATTTT.